A single sample gave rise to the 25 T cell receptor beta chains below, sequenced in a study of vaccination and CD4 T cells after COVID-19 (dated by TCRdb to about 2022). The library was generated by PCR. The instrument given in TCRdb is Illumina iSeq 100. TCRdb handled the public reads itself, with Q25 trimming in fastp and clone calling in MiXCR, and kept productive beta chains. Rows with a matching CDR3 protein are joined into one entry that keeps the most common DNA and genes. In all, the sample holds about 18,000 distinct CDR3 sequences, and 55% to 65% of those were seen once. The ten largest clones represent around 1.1% of the sample. The specimen comprised CD4+ T cells from blood, sampled after SARS-CoV-2 vaccination. The receptors stem from a human donor who had recovered from COVID-19.

The chain links TRBV6-2 or TRBV6-3 to TRBJ2-2, with D perhaps TRBD1 (6 bases). The CDR3 loop spans 15 amino acids. V dropped 5 bases and J dropped 2 bases, with 12 bases sitting between them. Germline CDR1 is MNHEY and CDR2 is SVGEGT. CDR3 residues: CASSEPGQNTGELFF. The CDR3 DNA reads TGTGCCAGCAGTGAACCGGGACAAAACACCGGGGAGCTGTTTTTT.

This clonotype occurred a few times. This chain connects TRBV20-1 to TRBJ2-3; D remains unclear. From germline, CDR1 is DFQATT and CDR2 SNEGSKA (reference sequence). Trimming shortened V by 5 bases and J by 2 bases, and 2 bases separated the two germline ends. CDR3 length: 10 amino acids. CDR3 coding DNA: TGCAGTGCTTCCACAGATACGCAGTATTTT. Amino acid sequence: CSASTDTQYF.

V is TRBV28 and J is TRBJ2-7; tentative D call: TRBD2 (7 bases). The CDR3 contains 14 residues. V was clipped by 6 bases and J by 5 bases, with 17 bases between them. CDR1 MDHEN and CDR2 SYDVKM come from the germline V gene. CDR3 sequence reads: CASSGGGGTHEQYF. DNA for the CDR3: TGTGCCAGCAGCGGGGGAGGGGGAACCCACGAGCAGTACTTC.

The chain joins TRBV20-1 to TRBJ2-7; possible D gene TRBD2, 5 bases. V lost 3 bases and J 3 bases, leaving 9 bases between the germline ends. Germline CDR1 and CDR2: DFQATT and SNEGSKA (reference sequence). The CDR3 is made up of 12 amino acids. The CDR3 region is CSASRENYEQYF. DNA for the CDR3: TGCAGTGCTAGTAGGGAGAACTACGAGCAGTACTTC.

V is TRBV27 and J is TRBJ2-2; no clear D gene. Trimming stripped 6 bases from V and 4 bases from J, with 12 bases between. The CDR3 is 14 amino acids. Germline V lookup: CDR1 MNHEY, CDR2 SMNVEV (reference sequence). CDR3 amino acids: CASRDIASTGELFF. The CDR3 coding sequence is TGTGCCAGCAGGGATATAGCTAGCACCGGGGAGCTGTTTTTT.

This chain's CDR3 is CSVSDRAGNTIYF. In DNA, the CDR3 is TGCAGCGTTTCTGACAGGGCTGGAAACACCATATATTTT. The chain employs TRBV29-1 and TRBJ1-3, with TRBD1 identical over 7 bases. Trimming took 5 bases from V and 2 from J; bases not matched to a gene: 3. The CDR3 length is 13 residues. CDR1 is SQVTM and CDR2 is ANQGSEA in the germline V gene.

The chain joins TRBV27 to TRBJ2-5, with 9 bases fitting TRBD2. The germline gives CDR1 MNHEY, CDR2 SMNVEV (reference sequence). The CDR3 has 16 amino acids. The ends lost 4 bases at V and 5 bases at J; junction bases unmatched: 11. Here the CDR3 reads CASSSLAGVGIETQYF. For the CDR3, the DNA is TGTGCCAGCAGTTCCTTAGCGGGAGTAGGGATTGAGACCCAGTACTTC.

The chain uses TRBV27 and TRBJ2-6, with TRBD1 identical over 7 bases. In germline, CDR1 is MNHEY, CDR2 SMNVEV (reference sequence). This CDR3 comprises 17 residues. The J segment lost 0 bases and the V segment lost 3 bases, leaving 5 bases of the junction unmatched. The CDR3 nucleotides read TGTGCCAGCAGTTTCGGGACAGTTCTCTCTGGGGCCAACGTCCTGACTTTC. Translated: CASSFGTVLSGANVLTF.

J is TRBJ2-5 and V is TRBV28, with D possibly TRBD1 on 5 matching bases. In germline, CDR1 is MDHEN, CDR2 SYDVKM. CDR3 length: 16 amino acids. V dropped 6 bases and J dropped 2 bases, with 19 bases sitting between them. The CDR3 DNA sequence: TGTGCCAGCAGAGGCCATTCAGGGCTCGGGCAAGAGACCCAGTACTTC. Its translation is CASRGHSGLGQETQYF.

The genes are TRBV19 and TRBJ2-2, with 9 bases fitting TRBD2. Germline V gene lookup returns CDR1 LNHDA and CDR2 SQIVND (reference sequence). CDR3 length: 16 amino acids. The junction had 9 bases not matched to a gene; V was cut back by 6 bases and J by 4 bases. The CDR3 protein is CASRHGRREGTGELFF. CDR3 DNA sequence: TGTGCCAGTAGACATGGCCGGCGGGAGGGCACCGGGGAGCTGTTTTTT.

A single count supports this clonotype. This chain joins TRBV7-2 and TRBJ2-5, with 7 bases matching TRBD1. V dropped 5 bases and J dropped 1; count of bases not matched to a gene: 13. The germline V gene has CDR1 SGHTA and CDR2 FQGNSA. This CDR3 is built from 17 residues. The CDR3 DNA reads as TGTGCCAGCAGCCTGATGTCCAGGGGGAAAGGCCAAGAGACCCAGTACTTC. It translates to CASSLMSRGKGQETQYF. The full variable domain, its missing parts supplied by reference TRBV7-2 and TRBJ2-5, is GAGVSQSPSNKVTEKGKDVELRCDPISGHTALYWYRQSLGQGLEFLIYFQGNSAPDKSGLPSDRFSAERTGGSVSTLTIQRTQQEDSAVYLCASSLMSRGKGQETQYFGPGTRLLVL.

The V call is TRBV20-1, the J call TRBJ2-2, with D perhaps matching TRBD2 (6 bases). Per germline, CDR1 DFQATT and CDR2 SNEGSKA (reference sequence). Trimming stripped 0 bases from V and 4 bases from J, with 12 bases between. The CDR3 extends over 15 amino acids. The CDR3 DNA follows: TGCAGTGCTAGAGATCTTCGGGGGAGCACCGGGGAGCTGTTTTTT. This translates into CSARDLRGSTGELFF.

This clonotype appeared once. This chain joins TRBV7-8 and TRBJ2-4, with D possibly matching TRBD1 (6 bases). CDR3 length equals 18 residues. Deletions cut 1 base from V and 3 bases from J, with 19 bases between. CDR1 SGHVS and CDR2 FQNEAQ come from the germline V gene. CDR3 sequence reads: CASSLGGLAGLLKNIQYF. CDR3 nucleotide sequence: TGTGCCAGCAGCTTAGGGGGGCTAGCTGGCCTCCTCAAAAACATTCAGTACTTC.

The J gene is TRBJ2-5, the V gene TRBV27; D is possibly TRBD2 (6 bases). Germline CDR1 and CDR2: MNHEY and SMNVEV (reference sequence). Trimming left V 6 bases short and J 2 bases short, with 10 bases between. The CDR3 is 13 amino acids. The CDR3 reads CASRKSGQETQYF. The CDR3 nucleotides are TGTGCCAGCAGGAAGAGCGGGCAAGAGACCCAGTACTTC.

This clonotype was observed a handful of times. V gene TRBV6-2 or TRBV6-3 combines with J gene TRBJ2-5; 10 bases agree with TRBD2. There are 14 residues in the CDR3. Losses at the gene ends were 7 bases for V and 7 bases for J; bases not matched to a gene: 9. Germline CDR1 and CDR2: MNHEY and SVGEGT. The CDR3 loop reads CASTPSGRGGTQYF. For the CDR3, the DNA is TGTGCCAGCACCCCAAGCGGGAGGGGGGGGACCCAGTACTTC.

The V gene is TRBV20-1, the J gene TRBJ2-2, with 10 bases identical to TRBD2. The CDR3 runs to 17 residues. Germline V gene sequence: CDR1 DFQATT, CDR2 SNEGSKA (reference sequence). V gave up 0 bases and J gave up 7 bases; unmatched junction bases: 11. The CDR3 spells CSARDLWASGSHGELFF. CDR3 in DNA: TGCAGTGCTAGAGACCTCTGGGCTAGCGGGAGTCACGGGGAGCTGTTTTTT.

This clonotype was found a few times. The chain carries TRBV7-2 and TRBJ2-5; TRBD2 matches 8 bases. Trimming at V came to 3 bases and at J to 6 bases, leaving 3 bases not matched to a gene. Germline V CDR1 and CDR2: SGHTA, FQGNSA. CDR3 length: 13 residues. In DNA form, the CDR3 reads TGTGCCAGCAGCTTTAGCGGGACTAAGACCCAGTACTTC. Translation gives CASSFSGTKTQYF.

The genes are TRBV7-2 and TRBJ2-5; TRBD2 matches 8 bases. V dropped 8 bases and J dropped 5; count of bases not matched to a gene: 19. Germline assignment: CDR1 SGHTA and CDR2 FQGNSA. The CDR3 runs to 17 residues. The CDR3: CASHSGLVPKKGETQYF. DNA of the CDR3: TGTGCCAGCCACTCGGGACTAGTCCCGAAAAAAGGGGAGACCCAGTACTTC.

V gene TRBV20-1 combines with J gene TRBJ1-1, with D unclear. The V end was cut by 2 bases, the J end by 1 base, with 8 bases between. The CDR3 is made up of 13 amino acids. Germline lookup yields CDR1 DFQATT and CDR2 SNEGSKA (reference sequence). DNA of the CDR3: TGCAGTGCTAGAAATCCTAAGAACACTGAAGCTTTCTTT. It codes for CSARNPKNTEAFF.

The chain is built from TRBV24-1 and TRBJ2-5; D gene unclear. There are 13 residues in the CDR3. Trimming removed 4 bases at V and 4 bases at J, with 9 bases between. From germline, CDR1 is KGHDR and CDR2 SFDVKD. CDR3 amino acids: CATSDAARETQYF. Here the CDR3 DNA reads TGTGCCACCAGTGACGCCGCCAGAGAGACCCAGTACTTC.

V and J are TRBV18 and TRBJ2-7; 8 bases are a match to TRBD1. The CDR3 runs 15 residues. The germline V gene has CDR1 KGHSH and CDR2 LQKENI. V shed 0 bases and J 6 bases; nucleotides not matched to a gene: 7. CDR3 in DNA: TGTGCCAGCTCACCACCTGGGGACAGGCGGGGCGAGCAGTACTTC. This gives the protein CASSPPGDRRGEQYF.

V gene TRBV2 combines with J gene TRBJ2-7, with D perhaps given as TRBD1 or TRBD2 (5 bases each). Trimming took 7 bases from V and 3 from J, leaving 16 bases between them. Germline CDR1 reads SNHLY; CDR2 reads FYNNEI. The length of the CDR3 is 14 residues. CDR3 DNA sequence: TGTGCCAGCACAACCGGGACCAAGCACTACGAGCAGTACTTC. Translated, it gives CASTTGTKHYEQYF.

This clonotype was observed a handful of times. The chain links TRBV7-2 to TRBJ2-5; maybe TRBD2 (6 bases). Germline CDR1 and CDR2: SGHTA and FQGNSA. The CDR3 is made up of 15 amino acids. V dropped 5 bases and J dropped 5 bases, with 18 bases sitting between them. CDR3 in DNA: TGTGCCAGCAGCCCCAGATGGGGGGTTCCGGAGACCCAGTACTTC. Protein product: CASSPRWGVPETQYF.

The chain recombines TRBV18 with TRBJ1-5; TRBD1 matches 8 bases. The CDR3 length is 14 residues. The ends lost 3 bases at V and 3 bases at J; junction bases unmatched: 1. In germline, CDR1 is KGHSH, CDR2 LQKENI. CDR3 sequence reads: CASSPDRANQPQHF. The CDR3 nucleotides read TGTGCCAGCTCACCGGACAGGGCCAATCAGCCCCAGCATTTT.

This chain's CDR3 is CASSVNTGGVSPLHF. The CDR3 region has the DNA TGTGCCAGCAGTGTGAACACAGGGGGAGTTTCACCCCTCCACTTT. The V gene is TRBV2, the J gene TRBJ1-6; 8 bases fit TRBD1. Germline V CDR1 and CDR2: SNHLY, FYNNEI. With 4 bases clipped from V and 9 bases from J, the junction kept 8 bases outside the gene matches. The CDR3 runs 15 residues.